These 20 T cell receptor beta chains were sequenced from one sample in a study of STAT5B mutations in CD4+ large granular lymphocyte leukemia. TCRdb's table, derived via immunoSEQ multiplex PCR, lists solely in-frame clones and lacks some. The sample gives around 37,000 clones, more than 70% of which show up once; 0.55% is in the top ten. Sequencing input: CD4+ T cells from blood buffy coats. These receptors were taken from a human donor in good health.

This sequence joins TRBV5-1 and TRBJ2-3, with D uncertain. Germline V lookup: CDR1 SGHRS, CDR2 YFSETQ. CDR3 size: 11 residues. The V gene lost 1 base and the J gene lost 6 bases, with 3 bases spanning the gap. The CDR3 DNA sequence: TGCGCCAGCAGCTTGTTGGATACGCAGTATTTT. Amino acid sequence: CASSLLDTQYF.

The chain joins TRBV2 to TRBJ2-7; TRBD2 matches 15 bases. The junction had 3 bases not matched to a gene; V was cut back by 6 bases and J by 3 bases. The CDR3 is 15 amino acids. Germline CDR1 and CDR2: SNHLY and FYNNEI. Here the CDR3 DNA reads TGTGCCAGCAGGATGGGACTAGCGGGAGGCTACGAGCAGTACTTC. The encoded protein is CASRMGLAGGYEQYF.

This clone was seen just once. DNA for the CDR3: TGTGCCTGGAGTCCCTTTAACTATGGCTACACCTTC. Its translation: CAWSPFNYGYTF. The J gene is TRBJ1-2, the V gene TRBV30; D remains ambiguous. Trimming removed 2 bases at V and 1 base at J, with 5 bases between. CDR3 length equals 12 residues. Germline V gene lookup returns CDR1 GTSNPN and CDR2 SVGIG (reference sequence). The full variable domain, in which reference TRBV30 and TRBJ1-2 provide the parts outside the CDR3, is SQTIHQWPATLVQPVGSPLSLECTVEGTSNPNLYWYRQAAGRGLQLLFYSVGIGQISSEVPQNLSASRPQDRQFILSSKKLLLSDSGFYLCAWSPFNYGYTFGSGTRLTVV.

The J gene is TRBJ2-5, the V gene TRBV5-1; unclear D gene. CDR3 length: 14 amino acids. With 1 base removed from V and 1 base from J, the gap between germline ends came to 8 bases. The germline V gene encodes CDR1 SGHRS and CDR2 YFSETQ. This CDR3 is CASSLSTTQETQYF. The CDR3 region has the DNA TGCGCCAGCAGCTTGTCCACCACCCAAGAGACCCAGTACTTC. The full variable domain, in which reference TRBV5-1 and TRBJ2-5 provide the parts outside the CDR3, is KAGVTQTPRYLIKTRGQQVTLSCSPISGHRSVSWYQQTPGQGLQFLFEYFSETQRNKGNFPGRFSGRQFSNSRSEMNVSTLELGDSALYLCASSLSTTQETQYFGPGTRLLVL.

The chain employs TRBV7-9 and TRBJ1-2; D not certain. The ends were cut back, 5 bases at V and 5 bases at J, with 21 bases in the middle. Germline loops: CDR1 SEHNR, CDR2 FQNEAQ (reference sequence). The CDR3 loop spans 16 amino acids. CDR3: CASSVEHRVVGYGYTF. CDR3 nucleotides: TGTGCCAGCAGCGTAGAGCACCGAGTAGTGGGTTATGGCTACACCTTC.

This clone was counted between two and nine times. The chain carries TRBV7-2 and TRBJ2-1; 12 bases map to TRBD2. The length of the CDR3 is 17 residues. The germline gives CDR1 SGHTA, CDR2 FQGNSA. J gave up 9 bases and V 1 base, and 10 bases lay outside the gene matches. CDR3 sequence (DNA): TGTGCCAGCAGCTTAGTGGCTAGCGGGGGGGCCGTGAGTGAGCAGTTCTTC. Encoded protein: CASSLVASGGAVSEQFF.

This chain links TRBV27 with TRBJ2-5; D not certain. The V and J ends lost 3 bases and 1 base respectively, with 6 bases between them. Germline V lookup: CDR1 MNHEY, CDR2 SMNVEV (reference sequence). This CDR3 has 13 amino acids. The chain's CDR3 is CASSFAVQETQYF. CDR3 bases: TGTGCCAGCAGTTTTGCCGTCCAAGAGACCCAGTACTTC.

The V gene is TRBV2, the J gene TRBJ1-5; 7 bases are shared with TRBD1. After removal of 3 bases from V and 5 bases from J, the junction contained 7 bases not matched to a gene. Germline CDR1 is SNHLY and CDR2 is FYNNEI. CDR3 size: 15 residues. In DNA form, the CDR3 reads TGTGCCAGCAGTGACGGGGACAGTTCTTATCAGCCCCAGCATTTT. This sequence encodes CASSDGDSSYQPQHF.

Of note for this clone: The junction departs from germline at one end; a sequencing error may be responsible. V gene TRBV7-9 combines with J gene TRBJ1-5; D uncertain. The germline V gene encodes CDR1 SEHNR and CDR2 FQNEAQ (reference sequence). The CDR3 runs 14 residues. CDR3 residues: CASSLEGSNQPQHF. The CDR3 DNA follows: TGTGCCAGCAGTTTAGAGGGTAGCAATCAGCCCCAGCATTTT. The variable domain in full, completed from reference TRBV7-9 and TRBJ1-5, reads DTGVSQNPRHKITKRGQNVTFRCDPISEHNRLYWYRQTLGQGPEFLTYFQNEAQLEKSRLLSDRFSAERPKGSFSTLEIQRTEQGDSAMYLCASSLEGSNQPQHFGDGTRLSIL.

The gene calls are TRBV27 and TRBJ2-7; 12 bases are shared with TRBD2. The J segment lost 3 bases and the V segment lost 5 bases, leaving 5 bases of the junction unmatched. Germline-derived CDR1 and CDR2 are MNHEY and SMNVEV (reference sequence). This CDR3 has 15 amino acids. DNA of the CDR3: TGTGCCAGCAGTCCCCGACTAGCGGGGGACTACGAGCAGTACTTC. This sequence encodes CASSPRLAGDYEQYF.

This clone was seen only a few times. The genes are TRBV11-3 and TRBJ2-1, with a tentative D call TRBD2 (5 bases). Germline CDR1 reads SGHNT; CDR2 reads YENEEA. V shed 2 bases and J shed 1 base, with 6 bases lying between them. The CDR3 spans 14 residues. DNA for the CDR3: TGTGCCAGCAGCTTACGGGGATCCTACAATGAGCAGTTCTTC. Protein: CASSLRGSYNEQFF.

CDR3 amino acids: CASSEQGEEGYTF. The CDR3, as DNA: TGTGCCAGCAGTGAACAGGGGGAGGAAGGCTACACCTTC. V and J are TRBV2 and TRBJ1-2, with TRBD1 matching over 7 bases. The junction had 5 bases not matched to a gene; V was cut back by 2 bases and J by 8 bases. The CDR3 is 13 residues long. Germline V gene sequence: CDR1 SNHLY, CDR2 FYNNEI.

The gene calls are TRBV11-1 and TRBJ2-2; weak D call: TRBD2 (6 bases). The germline gives CDR1 SGHAT, CDR2 FQDESV (reference sequence). Trimming pared 0 bases from V and 3 bases from J, leaving 11 bases between. The CDR3 is made up of 16 amino acids. CDR3 in amino acids: CASSLAGSGDTGELFF. CDR3 DNA: TGTGCCAGCAGCTTAGCGGGTTCGGGGGACACCGGGGAGCTGTTTTTT.

This clone occurred a few times. The chain has TRBV11-1 and TRBJ1-1; 7 bases match TRBD1. Germline loops: CDR1 SGHAT, CDR2 FQDESV (reference sequence). The ends lost 5 bases at V and 3 bases at J; junction bases unmatched: 9. The CDR3 runs to 15 residues. CDR3 loop: CASSPWTGSYTEAFF. CDR3 nucleotide sequence: TGTGCCAGCAGCCCTTGGACAGGTTCGTACACTGAAGCTTTCTTT.

V usage is TRBV7-7 and J usage is TRBJ2-1; tentatively, D is TRBD2 (5 bases). The CDR3 runs to 14 residues. The V and J ends lost 5 bases and 6 bases respectively, with 14 bases between them. CDR1 is SSHAT, CDR2 FNYEAQ, per germline (reference sequence). The CDR3 coding sequence is TGTGCCAGCAGCCCGAGCGGCCGACGCAATGAGCAGTTCTTC. It yields the protein CASSPSGRRNEQFF.

This clone was seen only once. The chain is built from TRBV6-5 and TRBJ1-2, with D perhaps TRBD1 (6 bases). This CDR3 has 15 residues. Trimming stripped 0 bases from V and 3 bases from J, with 11 bases between. Germline V gene lookup returns CDR1 MNHEY and CDR2 SVGAGI. The CDR3 DNA follows: TGTGCCAGCAGTTACTCTTTGGGGGCTGACTATGGCTACACCTTC. Protein product: CASSYSLGADYGYTF.

This rearrangement joins TRBV6-1 to TRBJ2-3; weak D call: TRBD2 (6 bases). V was trimmed by 8 bases and J by 2 bases, leaving 17 bases between them. The CDR3 consists of 15 residues. Germline CDR1 is MNHNS and CDR2 is SASEGT. In nucleotides, the CDR3 is TGTGCCAGCCGCCTAAGAGGGGACTTCACAGATACGCAGTATTTT. Protein: CASRLRGDFTDTQYF.

The rearrangement links TRBV7-2 to TRBJ2-7; D is perhaps TRBD1 (7 bases). CDR3 length: 15 amino acids. CDR1 and CDR2 (germline): SGHTA, FQGNSA. The V and J ends lost 3 bases and 3 bases respectively, with 15 bases between them. In DNA, the CDR3 is TGTGCCAGCAGCTTGGGATCAGGGGGACTCTACGAGCAGTACTTC. Translating gives CASSLGSGGLYEQYF.

V usage is TRBV5-1 and J usage is TRBJ2-3, with 10 positions matching TRBD2. V was clipped by 1 base and J by 5 bases; unmatched bases: 7. CDR3 length: 16 amino acids. Germline V gives CDR1 SGHRS, CDR2 YFSETQ. In nucleotides, the CDR3 is TGCGCCAGCAGCTTGTCAGCGGGGGGGCATAGAGATACGCAGTATTTT. This sequence encodes CASSLSAGGHRDTQYF.

The rearrangement uses TRBV6-5 and TRBJ2-3; TRBD2 matches 11 bases. V gave up 4 bases and J gave up 2 bases; unmatched junction bases: 5. There are 16 residues in the CDR3. The germline gives CDR1 MNHEY, CDR2 SVGAGI. DNA for the CDR3: TGTGCCAGCAGTTCGGGGACTAGCGGTCCCACAGATACGCAGTATTTT. Translation: CASSSGTSGPTDTQYF.